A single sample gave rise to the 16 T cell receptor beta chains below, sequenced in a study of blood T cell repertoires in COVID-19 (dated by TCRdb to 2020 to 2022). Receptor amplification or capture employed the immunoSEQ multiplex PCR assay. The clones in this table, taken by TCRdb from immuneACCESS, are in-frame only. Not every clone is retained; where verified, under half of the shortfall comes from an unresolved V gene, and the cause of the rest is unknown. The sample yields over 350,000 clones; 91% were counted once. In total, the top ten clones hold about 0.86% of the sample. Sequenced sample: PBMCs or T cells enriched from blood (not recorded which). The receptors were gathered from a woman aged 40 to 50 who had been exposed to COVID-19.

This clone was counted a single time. CDR3 nucleotide sequence: TGTGCCAGCTCACCAGGAGCGAGTGCAGATACGCAGTATTTT. Its translation: CASSPGASADTQYF. This chain joins TRBV18 and TRBJ2-3; D is ambiguous. CDR3 length: 14 residues. From germline, CDR1 is KGHSH and CDR2 LQKENI. Deletions cut 2 bases from V and 4 bases from J, with 10 bases between. The full variable domain, rest sourced from reference TRBV18 and TRBJ2-3, is NAGVMQNPRHLVRRRGQEARLRCSPMKGHSHVYWYRQLPEEGLKFMVYLQKENIIDESGMPKERFSAEFPKEGPSILRIQQVVRGDSAAYFCASSPGASADTQYFGPGTRLTVL.

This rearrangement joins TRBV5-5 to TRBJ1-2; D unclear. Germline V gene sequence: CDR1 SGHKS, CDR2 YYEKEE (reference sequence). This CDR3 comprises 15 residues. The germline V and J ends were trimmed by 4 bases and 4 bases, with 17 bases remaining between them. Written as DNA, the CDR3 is TGTGCCAGCAGCAGCCGTGGGCGAGCTTCCTATGGCTACACCTTC. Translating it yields CASSSRGRASYGYTF. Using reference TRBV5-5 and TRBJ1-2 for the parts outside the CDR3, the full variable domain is DAGVTQSPTHLIKTRGQQVTLRCSPISGHKSVSWYQQVLGQGPQFIFQYYEKEERGRGNFPDRFSARQFPNYSSELNVNALLLGDSALYLCASSSRGRASYGYTFGSGTRLTVV.

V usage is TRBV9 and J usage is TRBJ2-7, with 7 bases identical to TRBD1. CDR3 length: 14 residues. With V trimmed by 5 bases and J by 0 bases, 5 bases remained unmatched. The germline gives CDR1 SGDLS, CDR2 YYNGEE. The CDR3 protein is CASSGDRDSYEQYF. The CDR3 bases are TGTGCCAGCAGTGGGGACAGAGACTCCTACGAGCAGTACTTC.

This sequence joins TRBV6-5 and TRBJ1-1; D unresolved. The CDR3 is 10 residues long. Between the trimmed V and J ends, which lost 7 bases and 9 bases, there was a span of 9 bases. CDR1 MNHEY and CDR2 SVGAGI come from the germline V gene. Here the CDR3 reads CASNLGKAFF. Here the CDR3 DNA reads TGTGCCAGCAACCTAGGAAAAGCTTTCTTT.

The chain's CDR3 is CASSEGTWGNTIYF. Written as DNA, the CDR3 is TGTGCCAGCAGTGAAGGGACATGGGGAAACACCATATATTTT. The chain employs TRBV2 and TRBJ1-3, with D possibly being TRBD1 (5 bases). V lost 1 base and J lost 4, with 8 bases in between. There are 14 residues in the CDR3. Germline CDR1 reads SNHLY; CDR2 reads FYNNEI.

CDR3 in amino acids: CSVEGGNTDTQYF. DNA for the CDR3: TGCAGCGTTGAAGGCGGAAACACAGATACGCAGTATTTT. The J gene is TRBJ2-3, the V gene TRBV29-1; the D is unclear. The CDR3 spans 13 residues. The V gene's germline CDR1 is SQVTM and CDR2 ANQGSEA. V was pared by 1 base and J by 2 bases, with 7 bases between.

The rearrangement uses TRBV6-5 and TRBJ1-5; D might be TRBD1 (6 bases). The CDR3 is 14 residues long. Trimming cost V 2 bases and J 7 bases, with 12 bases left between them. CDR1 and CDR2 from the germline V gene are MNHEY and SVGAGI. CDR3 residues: CASSYRPGVQPQHF. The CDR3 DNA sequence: TGTGCCAGCAGTTACCGGCCAGGGGTCCAGCCCCAGCATTTT.

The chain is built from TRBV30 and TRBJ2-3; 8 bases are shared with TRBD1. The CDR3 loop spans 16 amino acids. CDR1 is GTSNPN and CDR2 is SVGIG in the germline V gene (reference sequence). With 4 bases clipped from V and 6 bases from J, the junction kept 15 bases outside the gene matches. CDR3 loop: CAWTPLARGPGDTQYF. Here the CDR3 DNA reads TGTGCCTGGACCCCCCTTGCCAGGGGGCCTGGGGATACGCAGTATTTT.

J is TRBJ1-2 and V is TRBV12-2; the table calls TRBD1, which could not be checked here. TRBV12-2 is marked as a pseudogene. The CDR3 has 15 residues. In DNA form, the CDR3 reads TGTGCAAGTCGCTTAGTAACAGGGGTGAACTATGGCTACACCTTC. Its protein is CASRLVTGVNYGYTF.

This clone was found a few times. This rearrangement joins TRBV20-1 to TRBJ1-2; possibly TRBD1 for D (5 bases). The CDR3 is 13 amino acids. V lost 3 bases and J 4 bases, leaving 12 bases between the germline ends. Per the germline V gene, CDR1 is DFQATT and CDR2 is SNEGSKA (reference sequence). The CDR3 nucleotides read TGCAGTGCTAGTCTTACAGGAGTCTATGGCTACACCTTC. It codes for CSASLTGVYGYTF.

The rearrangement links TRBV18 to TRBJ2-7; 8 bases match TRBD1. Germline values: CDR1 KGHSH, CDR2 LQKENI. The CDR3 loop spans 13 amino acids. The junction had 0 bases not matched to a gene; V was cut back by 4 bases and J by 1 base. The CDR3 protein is CASSRQGSYEQYF. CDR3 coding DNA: TGTGCCAGCTCACGACAGGGGTCCTACGAGCAGTACTTC.

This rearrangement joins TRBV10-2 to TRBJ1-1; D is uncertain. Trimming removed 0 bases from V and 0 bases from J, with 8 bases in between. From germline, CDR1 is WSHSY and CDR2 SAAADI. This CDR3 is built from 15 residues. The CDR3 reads CASSESMAVNTEAFF. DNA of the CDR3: TGCGCCAGCAGTGAGTCAATGGCCGTGAACACTGAAGCTTTCTTT.

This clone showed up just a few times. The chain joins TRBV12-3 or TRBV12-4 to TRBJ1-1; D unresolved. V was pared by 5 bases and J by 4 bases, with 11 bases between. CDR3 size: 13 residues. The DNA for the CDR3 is TGTGCCAGCAGTCCCCGGGTGGGCACTGAAGCTTTCTTT. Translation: CASSPRVGTEAFF.

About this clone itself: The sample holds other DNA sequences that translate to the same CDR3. The CDR3 loop is CASSRTGISYEQYF. The CDR3 DNA reads TGTGCCAGCAGCCGGACAGGGATATCCTACGAGCAGTACTTC. This chain joins TRBV3-1 (or the pseudogene TRBV3-2) and TRBJ2-7, with 8 bases that match TRBD1. With V trimmed by 4 bases and J by 1 base, 3 bases remained unmatched. This CDR3 spans 14 amino acids. Germline CDR1 LGHDT, CDR2 YNNKEL (reference sequence).

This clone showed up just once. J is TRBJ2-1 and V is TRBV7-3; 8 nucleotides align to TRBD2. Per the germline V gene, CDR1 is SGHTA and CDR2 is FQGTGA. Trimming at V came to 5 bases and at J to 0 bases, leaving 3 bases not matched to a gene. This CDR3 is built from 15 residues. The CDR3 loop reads CASSISGSSYNEQFF. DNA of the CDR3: TGTGCCAGCAGCATCAGCGGGAGCTCCTACAATGAGCAGTTCTTC. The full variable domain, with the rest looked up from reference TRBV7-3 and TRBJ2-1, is GAGVSQTPSNKVTEKGKYVELRCDPISGHTALYWYRQSLGQGPEFLIYFQGTGAADDSGLPNDRFFAVRPEGSVSTLKIQRTERGDSAVYLCASSISGSSYNEQFFGPGTRLTVL.

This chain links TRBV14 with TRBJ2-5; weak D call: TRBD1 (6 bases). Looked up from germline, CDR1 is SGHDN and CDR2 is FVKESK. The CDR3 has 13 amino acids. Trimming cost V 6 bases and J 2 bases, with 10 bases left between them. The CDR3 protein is CASSGTRQETQYF. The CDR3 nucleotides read TGTGCCAGCAGTGGGACAAGACAAGAGACCCAGTACTTC.